What follows describes a single T cell receptor beta chain. Antigen specificity is unknown. The data belong to a study of shared clonotypes between healthy human individuals. Losses at the gene ends were 4 bases for V and 5 bases for J; bases not matched to a gene: 2. Germline V CDR1 and CDR2: SQVTM, ANQGSEA. The CDR3 covers 13 residues. The method was immunoSEQ multiplex PCR; TCRdb's version includes in-frame clones alone and lacks a portion of them. The sample has roughly 700,000 clones; over 65% are singletons. Study results and caveats: The study found about 5% of naive CD4 clonotypes shared across four donors. Clonotypes which were not shared had lower generation probabilities than clonotypes that all four donors shared. As a rule, naive subsets had a larger estimated richness than memory subsets.

The source material was memory CD4+ T cells sorted from blood. Subset reported: CD45RA-negative fraction. This sequence was found in a woman under 40 in good health. V gene TRBV29-1 combines with J gene TRBJ2-1; 10 positions agree with TRBD2. The CDR3 reads CSVAGLADNEQFF. The DNA for the CDR3 is TGCAGCGTTGCTGGACTAGCGGACAATGAGCAGTTCTTC.